This T cell receptor beta chain comes out of a study of T-cell reconstitution after alpha-beta-depleted transplantation in children. V lost 5 bases to trimming and J lost 4 bases; unmatched junction nucleotides: 7. The CDR3 spans 16 residues. The V gene's germline CDR1 is SGHTA and CDR2 FQGTGA. Construction of the TCRbeta library involved unique molecular identifiers. MiXCR, applied by TCRdb to the PCR reads, yields one record per CDR3 protein. The sample gives a few hundred thousand distinct CDR3 sequences, around two fifths of which show up once; roughly 27% is in the top ten. The chain employs TRBV7-3 and TRBJ2-3, with TRBD1 matching 12 bases. The sample here was PBMCs, taken before TCRalphabeta/CD19-depleted stem cell transplant. The TCR was taken from a girl between 2 and 10 years old with aplastic anemia, due to receive a stem cell transplant. CDR3 DNA: TGTGCCAGCAGCCTCAAGGGACAGGGGGCGGCAGATACGCAGTATTTT. The encoded protein is CASSLKGQGAADTQYF.